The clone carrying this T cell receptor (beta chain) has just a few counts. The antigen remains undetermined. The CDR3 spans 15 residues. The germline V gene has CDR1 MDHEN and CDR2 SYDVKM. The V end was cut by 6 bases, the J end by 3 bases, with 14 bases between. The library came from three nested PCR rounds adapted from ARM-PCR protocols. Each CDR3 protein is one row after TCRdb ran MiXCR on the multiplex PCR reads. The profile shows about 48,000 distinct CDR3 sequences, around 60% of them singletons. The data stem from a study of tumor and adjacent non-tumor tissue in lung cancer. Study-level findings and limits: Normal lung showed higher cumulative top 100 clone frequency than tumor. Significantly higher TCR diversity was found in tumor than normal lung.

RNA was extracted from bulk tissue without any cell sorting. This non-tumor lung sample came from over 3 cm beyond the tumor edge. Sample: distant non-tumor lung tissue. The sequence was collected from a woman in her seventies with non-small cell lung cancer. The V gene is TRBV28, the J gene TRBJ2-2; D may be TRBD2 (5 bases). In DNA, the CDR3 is TGTGCCAGCAGACTTGGACTGGGTGACACCGGGGAGCTGTTTTTT. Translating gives CASRLGLGDTGELFF. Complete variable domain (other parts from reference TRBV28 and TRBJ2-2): DVKVTQSSRYLVKRTGEKVFLECVQDMDHENMFWYRQDPGLGLRLIYFSYDVKMKEKGDIPEGYSVSREKKERFSLILESASTNQTSMYLCASRLGLGDTGELFFGEGSRLTVL.